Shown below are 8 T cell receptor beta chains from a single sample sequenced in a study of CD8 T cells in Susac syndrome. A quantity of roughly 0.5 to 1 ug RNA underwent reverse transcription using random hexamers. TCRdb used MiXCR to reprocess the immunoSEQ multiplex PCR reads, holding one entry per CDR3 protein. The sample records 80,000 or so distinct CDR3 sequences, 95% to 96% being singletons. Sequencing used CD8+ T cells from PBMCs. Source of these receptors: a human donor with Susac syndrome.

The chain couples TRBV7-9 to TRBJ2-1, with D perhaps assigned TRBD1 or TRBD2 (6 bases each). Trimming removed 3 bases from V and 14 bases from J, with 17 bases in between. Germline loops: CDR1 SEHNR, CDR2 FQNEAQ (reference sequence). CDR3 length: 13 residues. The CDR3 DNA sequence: TGTGCCAGCAGCTTTATAGGGGAGGAGGGGGAGTTCTTC. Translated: CASSFIGEEGEFF. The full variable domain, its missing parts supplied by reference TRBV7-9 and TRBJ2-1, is DTGVSQNPRHKITKRGQNVTFRCDPISEHNRLYWYRQTLGQGPEFLTYFQNEAQLEKSRLLSDRFSAERPKGSFSTLEIQRTEQGDSAMYLCASSFIGEEGEFFGPGTRLTVL.

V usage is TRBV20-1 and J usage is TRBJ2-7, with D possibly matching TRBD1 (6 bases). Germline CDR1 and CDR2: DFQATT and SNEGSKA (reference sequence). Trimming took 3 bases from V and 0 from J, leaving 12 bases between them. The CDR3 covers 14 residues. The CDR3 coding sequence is TGCAGTGCTAGGTCGACAGGCAGCTCCTACGAGCAGTACTTC. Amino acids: CSARSTGSSYEQYF.

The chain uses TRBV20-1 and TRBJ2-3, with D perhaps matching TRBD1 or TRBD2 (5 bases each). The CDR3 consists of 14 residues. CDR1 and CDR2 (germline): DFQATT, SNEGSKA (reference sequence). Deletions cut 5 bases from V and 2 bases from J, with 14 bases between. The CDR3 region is CSADSGTLTDTQYF. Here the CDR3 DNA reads TGCAGTGCTGATTCCGGGACCCTCACAGATACGCAGTATTTT.

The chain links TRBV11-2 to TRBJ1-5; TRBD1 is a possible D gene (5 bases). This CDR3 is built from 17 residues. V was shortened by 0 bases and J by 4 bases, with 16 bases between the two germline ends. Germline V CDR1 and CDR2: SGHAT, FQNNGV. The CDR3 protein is CASSLDATEALNQPQHF. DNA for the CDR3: TGTGCCAGCAGCTTAGATGCGACAGAGGCCCTTAATCAGCCCCAGCATTTT.

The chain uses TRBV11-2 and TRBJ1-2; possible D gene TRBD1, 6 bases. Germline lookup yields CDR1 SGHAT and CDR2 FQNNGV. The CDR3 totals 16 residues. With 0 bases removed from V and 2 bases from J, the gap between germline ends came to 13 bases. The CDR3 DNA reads TGTGCCAGCAGCTTAGATCCCGGGGGCGGAAACTATGGCTACACCTTC. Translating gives CASSLDPGGGNYGYTF.

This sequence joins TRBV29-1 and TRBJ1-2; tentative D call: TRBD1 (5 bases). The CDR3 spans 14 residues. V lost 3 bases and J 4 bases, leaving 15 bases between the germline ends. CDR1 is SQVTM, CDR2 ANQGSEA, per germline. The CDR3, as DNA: TGCAGCGTTGAGGGGACCGGGGTCGGCTATGGCTACACCTTC. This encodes CSVEGTGVGYGYTF.

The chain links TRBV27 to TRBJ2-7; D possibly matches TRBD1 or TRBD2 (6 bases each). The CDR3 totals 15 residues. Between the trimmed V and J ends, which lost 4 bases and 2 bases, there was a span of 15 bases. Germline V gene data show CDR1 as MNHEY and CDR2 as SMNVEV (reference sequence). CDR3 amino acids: CASSSRGGIPYEQYV. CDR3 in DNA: TGTGCCAGCAGTTCTCGAGGGGGGATCCCCTACGAGCAGTACGTC.

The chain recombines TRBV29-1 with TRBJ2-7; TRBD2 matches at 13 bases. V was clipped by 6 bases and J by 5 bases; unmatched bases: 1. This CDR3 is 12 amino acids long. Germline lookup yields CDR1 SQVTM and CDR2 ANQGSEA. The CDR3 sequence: CSVGLAGDEQYF. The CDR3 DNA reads TGCAGCGTCGGACTAGCGGGAGACGAGCAGTACTTC.